Listed below are T cell receptor beta chains from one sample, sequenced in a study of graft-versus-host responses after intestinal transplantation. No antigen is known for these receptors. Produced via immunoSEQ multiplex PCR; TCRdb's table is partial and in-frame only. Of about 120,000 clones listed, roughly 95% are singletons. The source material was unstimulated CD8+ T cells sorted from spleen or lymph node cells, sampled before intestinal transplant. The receptors shown here come from a human donor who received an intestinal transplant. The conserved cysteine and the conserved F or W are not part of the CDR3 here.

>TRBV11-2|TRBJ2-1
ASSAYRNEQF
>TRBV30|TRBJ2-1
AWSVLNTEQF
>TRBV9|TRBJ2-7
ASSPAGTPTEQY
>TRBV4-2|TRBJ2-3
ASSLWLVGPDTQY
>TRBV9|TRBJ2-5
ASSVVGRDTGETQY
>TRBV9|TRBJ2-7
ASSVSGDGKNEQY
>TRBV11-2|TRBJ2-5
ASSQTWGAAKAQY
>TRBV7-9|TRBJ2-7
ASSFGETRSYEQY
>TRBV27|TRBJ2-1
ASRSRGGNYNEQF
>TRBV19|-
ASSLTGSYEQY
>TRBV4-2|TRBJ2-7
ASSQDWSKSYEQY
>TRBV5-1|TRBJ2-7
ASSLRQGRSYGQY
>TRBV11-3|TRBJ2-2
ASSPVEGEDTGELF
>TRBV28|TRBJ2-7
ASSLWGSTVSYEQY
>TRBV9|TRBJ2-2
ASSVAEGNTGELF
>TRBV2|TRBJ2-7
ASRPNSNFPYEQY
>TRBV4-2|TRBJ1-3
ASSQGSWPGGGNTIY
>TRBV7-2|TRBJ2-1
ASSLSGYNEQF
>TRBV5-4|TRBJ2-7
ASSRLKTSGGYEQY
>TRBV28|TRBJ1-1
ASSFVTRNTEAF
>TRBV11-1|TRBJ1-1
ASSLRTGRLNTEAF
>TRBV29-1|TRBJ2-7
SAERQGRNEQY
>TRBV7-3|TRBJ2-3
ASSPMGRYYTDTQY
>TRBV28|TRBJ2-7
ASIPRAMDRTYEQY
>TRBV4-1|TRBJ1-2
ASSLDRPNYGYT
>TRBV4-3|TRBJ2-1
ASSQDKGPSSYNEQF
>TRBV9|TRBJ2-1
ASSDGLAGFTLGNNEQF
>TRBV29-1|TRBJ1-2
SVESPGDYGYT
>TRBV9|TRBJ2-3
ASSVGLAGLTDTQY
>TRBV7-8|TRBJ2-1
ASSLAMGSSYNEQF
>TRBV6-5|TRBJ1-1
ASTGQGITEAF
>TRBV28|TRBJ1-1
ASSWGARGAF
>TRBV7-9|TRBJ2-7
ASSLGLAGEGAYEQY
>TRBV9|TRBJ2-7
ASSVGSSYEQY
>TRBV19|TRBJ1-1
ASTDHRGYLGRNTEAF
>TRBV18|TRBJ2-7
ASSPPAGGSYEQY
>TRBV10-3|TRBJ2-1
AISEGTGGGNEQF
>TRBV11-3|TRBJ2-5
ASSPRTGSQETQY
>TRBV21-1|TRBJ2-7
ASPQLADSYEQY
>TRBV7-9|TRBJ1-1
ASSSALNTEAF
>TRBV28|TRBJ1-3
ASSHTGIDTIY
>TRBV10-1|TRBJ1-4
ASSPGQGTNEKLF